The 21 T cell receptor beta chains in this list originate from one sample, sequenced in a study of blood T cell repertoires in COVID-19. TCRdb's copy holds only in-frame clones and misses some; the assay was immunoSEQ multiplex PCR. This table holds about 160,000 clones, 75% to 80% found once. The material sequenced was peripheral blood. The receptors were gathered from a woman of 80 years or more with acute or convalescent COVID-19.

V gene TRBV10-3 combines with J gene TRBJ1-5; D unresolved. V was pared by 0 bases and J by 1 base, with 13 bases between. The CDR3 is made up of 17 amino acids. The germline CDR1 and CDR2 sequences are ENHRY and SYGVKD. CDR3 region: CAISESGGMLSNQPQHF. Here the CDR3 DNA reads TGTGCCATCAGTGAGTCGGGAGGGATGTTAAGCAATCAGCCCCAGCATTTT.

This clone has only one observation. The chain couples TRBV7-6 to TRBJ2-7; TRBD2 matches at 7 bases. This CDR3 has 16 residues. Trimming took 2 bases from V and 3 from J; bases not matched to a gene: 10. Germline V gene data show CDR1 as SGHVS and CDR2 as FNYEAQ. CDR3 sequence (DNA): TGTGCCAGCAGCTTATCGATGGTGGGGGGGATCTACGAGCAGTACTTC. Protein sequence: CASSLSMVGGIYEQYF.

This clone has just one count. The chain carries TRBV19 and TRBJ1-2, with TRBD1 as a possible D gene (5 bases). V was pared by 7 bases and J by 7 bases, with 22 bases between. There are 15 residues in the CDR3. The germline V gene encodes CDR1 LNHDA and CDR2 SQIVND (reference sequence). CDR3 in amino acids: CASTNGAGLGSGYTF. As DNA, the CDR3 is TGTGCCAGTACCAATGGGGCAGGTTTGGGCTCTGGCTACACCTTC.

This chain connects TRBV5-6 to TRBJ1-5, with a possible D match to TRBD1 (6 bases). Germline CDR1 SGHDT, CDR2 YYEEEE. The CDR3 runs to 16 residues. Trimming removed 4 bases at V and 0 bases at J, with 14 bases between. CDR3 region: CASSATGAPSNQPQHF. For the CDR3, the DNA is TGTGCCAGCAGCGCGACAGGAGCCCCTAGCAATCAGCCCCAGCATTTT.

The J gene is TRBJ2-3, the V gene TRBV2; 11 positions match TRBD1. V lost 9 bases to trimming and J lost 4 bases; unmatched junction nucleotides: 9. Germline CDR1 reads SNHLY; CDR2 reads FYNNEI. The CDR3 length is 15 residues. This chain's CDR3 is CASFRTGGMADTQYF. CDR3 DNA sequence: TGTGCCAGTTTTCGGACAGGGGGCATGGCAGATACGCAGTATTTT. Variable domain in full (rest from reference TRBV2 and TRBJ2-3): EPEVTQTPSHQVTQMGQEVILRCVPISNHLYFYWYRQILGQKVEFLVSFYNNEISEKSEIFDDQFSVERPDGSNFTLKIRSTKLEDSAMYFCASFRTGGMADTQYFGPGTRLTVL.

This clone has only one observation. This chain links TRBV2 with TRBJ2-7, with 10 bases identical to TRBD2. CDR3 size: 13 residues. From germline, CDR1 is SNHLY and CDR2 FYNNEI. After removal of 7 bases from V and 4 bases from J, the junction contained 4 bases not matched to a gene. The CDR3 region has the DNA TGTGCCAGCACCCGGACTAGCGGTTACGAGCAGTACTTC. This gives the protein CASTRTSGYEQYF.

CDR3 sequence (DNA): TGTGCCAGCTCACCAAGCGGGGGGGACTACGAGCAGTACTTC. Protein product: CASSPSGGDYEQYF. The chain recombines TRBV18 with TRBJ2-7, with TRBD2 identical over 10 bases. V was pared by 2 bases and J by 3 bases, with 1 base of the junction left unmatched. Germline CDR1 KGHSH, CDR2 LQKENI. This CDR3 is built from 14 residues.

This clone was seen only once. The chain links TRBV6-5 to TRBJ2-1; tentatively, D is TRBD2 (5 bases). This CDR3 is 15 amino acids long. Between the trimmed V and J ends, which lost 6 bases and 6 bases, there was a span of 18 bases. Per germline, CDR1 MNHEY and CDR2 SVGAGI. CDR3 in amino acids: CASRPSGTNSNEQFF. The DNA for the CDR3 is TGTGCCAGCAGGCCCTCGGGAACTAATAGCAATGAGCAGTTCTTC.

The CDR3 reads CAWGQRDNEKLFF. CDR3 nucleotides: TGTGCCTGGGGACAGAGGGATAATGAAAAACTGTTTTTT. The genes are TRBV30 and TRBJ1-4; possibly TRBD1 for D (6 bases). The V gene lost 5 bases and the J gene lost 4 bases, with 11 bases spanning the gap. There are 13 residues in the CDR3. CDR1 and CDR2 from the germline V gene are GTSNPN and SVGIG (reference sequence).

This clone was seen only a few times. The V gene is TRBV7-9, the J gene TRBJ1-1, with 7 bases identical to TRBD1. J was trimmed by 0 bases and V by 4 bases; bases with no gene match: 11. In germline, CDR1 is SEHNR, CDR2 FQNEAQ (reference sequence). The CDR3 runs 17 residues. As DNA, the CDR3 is TGTGCCAGCAGCTCCTACAGGGGTTCCCTCATGAACACTGAAGCTTTCTTT. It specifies CASSSYRGSLMNTEAFF.

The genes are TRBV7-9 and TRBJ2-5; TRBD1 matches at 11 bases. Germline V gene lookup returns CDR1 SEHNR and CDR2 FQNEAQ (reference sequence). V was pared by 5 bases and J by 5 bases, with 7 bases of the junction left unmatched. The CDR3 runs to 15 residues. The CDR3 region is CASSAGQGAEETQYF. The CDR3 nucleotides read TGTGCCAGCAGCGCCGGACAGGGGGCTGAGGAGACCCAGTACTTC.

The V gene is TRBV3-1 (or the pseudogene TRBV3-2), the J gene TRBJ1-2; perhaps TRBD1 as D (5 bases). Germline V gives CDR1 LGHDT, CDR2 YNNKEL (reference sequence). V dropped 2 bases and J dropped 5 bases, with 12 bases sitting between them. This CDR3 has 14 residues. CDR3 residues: CASSQLPGNYGYTF. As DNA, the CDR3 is TGTGCCAGCAGCCAACTCCCAGGGAATTATGGCTACACCTTC.

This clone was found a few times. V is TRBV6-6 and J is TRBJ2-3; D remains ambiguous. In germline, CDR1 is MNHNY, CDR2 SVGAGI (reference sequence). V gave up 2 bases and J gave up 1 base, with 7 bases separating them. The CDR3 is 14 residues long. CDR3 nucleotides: TGTGCCAGCAGTTACGGCAGTGGCACAGATACGCAGTATTTT. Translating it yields CASSYGSGTDTQYF.

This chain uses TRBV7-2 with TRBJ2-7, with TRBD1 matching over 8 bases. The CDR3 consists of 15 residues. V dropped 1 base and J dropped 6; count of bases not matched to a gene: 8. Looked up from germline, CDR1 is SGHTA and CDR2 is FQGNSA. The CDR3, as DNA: TGTGCCAGCAGCTTAGTTTACGACAGGGGTCCCGAGCAGTACTTC. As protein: CASSLVYDRGPEQYF.

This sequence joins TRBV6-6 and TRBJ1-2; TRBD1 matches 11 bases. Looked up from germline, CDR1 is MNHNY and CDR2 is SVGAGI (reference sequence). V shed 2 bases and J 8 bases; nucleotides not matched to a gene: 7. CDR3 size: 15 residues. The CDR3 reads CASSYEDRGRSGYTF. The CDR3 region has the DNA TGTGCCAGCAGTTACGAGGACAGGGGGCGGAGCGGCTACACCTTC.

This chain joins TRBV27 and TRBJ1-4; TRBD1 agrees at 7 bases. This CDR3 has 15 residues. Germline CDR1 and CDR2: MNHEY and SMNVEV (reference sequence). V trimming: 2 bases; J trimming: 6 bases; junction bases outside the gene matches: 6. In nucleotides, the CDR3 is TGTGCCAGCAGTTTAAGAATCGACAGGGATGAAAAACTGTTTTTT. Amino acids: CASSLRIDRDEKLFF.

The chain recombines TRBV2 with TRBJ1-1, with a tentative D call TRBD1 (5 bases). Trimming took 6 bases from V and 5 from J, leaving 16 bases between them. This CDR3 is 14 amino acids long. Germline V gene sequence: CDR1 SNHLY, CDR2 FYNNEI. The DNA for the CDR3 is TGTGCCAGCAGAGGCGGGACCGCGCGAACTGAAGCTTTCTTT. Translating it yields CASRGGTARTEAFF.

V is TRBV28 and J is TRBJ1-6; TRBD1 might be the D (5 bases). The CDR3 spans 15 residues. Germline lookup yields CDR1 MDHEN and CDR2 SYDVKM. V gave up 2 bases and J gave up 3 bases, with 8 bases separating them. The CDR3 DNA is TGTGCCAGCAGTTTAGGGGGACTCTATAATTCACCCCTCCACTTT. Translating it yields CASSLGGLYNSPLHF.

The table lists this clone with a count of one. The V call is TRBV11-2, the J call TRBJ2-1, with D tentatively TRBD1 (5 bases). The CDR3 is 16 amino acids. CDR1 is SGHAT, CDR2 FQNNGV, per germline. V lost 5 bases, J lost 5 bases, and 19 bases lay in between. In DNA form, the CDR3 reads TGTGCCAGCAGCCGATCTGTTGGGGCCAAGAACAATGAGCAGTTCTTC. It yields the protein CASSRSVGAKNNEQFF.

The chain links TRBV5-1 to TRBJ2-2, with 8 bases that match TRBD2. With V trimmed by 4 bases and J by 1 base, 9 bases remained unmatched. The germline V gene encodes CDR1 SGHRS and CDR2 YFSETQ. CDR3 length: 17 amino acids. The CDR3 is CASSLGLAGGNTGELFF. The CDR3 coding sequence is TGCGCCAGCAGCCTGGGACTCGCGGGGGGGAACACCGGGGAGCTGTTTTTT.

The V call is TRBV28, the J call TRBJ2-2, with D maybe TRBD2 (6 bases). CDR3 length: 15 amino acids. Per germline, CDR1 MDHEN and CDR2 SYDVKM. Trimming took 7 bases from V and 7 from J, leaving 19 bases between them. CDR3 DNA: TGTGCCAGCAACGAGGTCGGGAGTATTGGCGGGGAGCTGTTTTTT. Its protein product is CASNEVGSIGGELFF.